This entry features one T cell receptor beta chain sequence. The sample originates from a study of shared clonotypes between healthy human individuals. CDR1 and CDR2 from the germline V gene are SGHTA and FQGTGA. This CDR3 has 13 amino acids. V lost 5 bases and J 3 bases, leaving 10 bases between the germline ends. Sequencing used immunoSEQ multiplex PCR; TCRdb keeps in-frame clones, though not all of them. The data contain roughly 2.2 million clones, 90% to 95% of them singletons. The rearrangement uses TRBV7-3 and TRBJ1-1; D not certain. Sequences were obtained from naive CD4+ T cells from PBMCs. Described subset: CD45RA+ positively selected. This TCR came from a man younger than 35 in good health. Some clones in this sample may be carry-over from other donors' samples. CDR3 coding DNA: TGTGCCAGCAGCCGTACCACAGACACTGAAGCTTTCTTT. Protein: CASSRTTDTEAFF. Full variable domain (outside the CDR3, taken from reference TRBV7-3 and TRBJ1-1): GAGVSQTPSNKVTEKGKYVELRCDPISGHTALYWYRQSLGQGPEFLIYFQGTGAADDSGLPNDRFFAVRPEGSVSTLKIQRTERGDSAVYLCASSRTTDTEAFFGQGTRLTVV.